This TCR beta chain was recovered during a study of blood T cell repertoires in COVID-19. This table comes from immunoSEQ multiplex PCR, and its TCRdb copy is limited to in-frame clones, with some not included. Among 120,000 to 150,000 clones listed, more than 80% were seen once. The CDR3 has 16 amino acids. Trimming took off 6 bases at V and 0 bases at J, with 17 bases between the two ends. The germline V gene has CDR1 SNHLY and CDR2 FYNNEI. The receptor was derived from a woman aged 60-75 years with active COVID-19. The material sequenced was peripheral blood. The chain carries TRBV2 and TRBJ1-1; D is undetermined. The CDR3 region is CASRWPDSSMNTEAFF. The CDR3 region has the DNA TGTGCCAGCAGGTGGCCCGACTCATCTATGAACACTGAAGCTTTCTTT.